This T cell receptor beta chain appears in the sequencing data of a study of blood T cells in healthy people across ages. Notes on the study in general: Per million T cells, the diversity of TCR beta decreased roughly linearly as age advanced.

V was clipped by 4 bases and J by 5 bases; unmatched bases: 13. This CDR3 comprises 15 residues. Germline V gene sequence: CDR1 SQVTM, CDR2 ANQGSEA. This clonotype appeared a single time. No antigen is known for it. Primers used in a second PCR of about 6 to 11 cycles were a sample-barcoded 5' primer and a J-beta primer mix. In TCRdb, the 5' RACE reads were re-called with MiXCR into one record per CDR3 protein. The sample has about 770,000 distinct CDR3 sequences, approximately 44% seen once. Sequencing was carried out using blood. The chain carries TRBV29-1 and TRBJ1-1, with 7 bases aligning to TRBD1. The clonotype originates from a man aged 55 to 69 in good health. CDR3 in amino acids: CSVAFEGRRGTEAFF. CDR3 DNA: TGCAGCGTTGCCTTCGAGGGGCGCAGGGGGACTGAAGCTTTCTTT.